The 21 T cell receptor beta chains presented below share a single source sample, sequenced in a study of T cell clonotyping in hematopoietic cell transplantation. Assay used: immunoSEQ multiplex PCR; TCRdb lists only in-frame clones, some missing. Of several thousand clones in the sample, 26% were seen once. The sample here was peripheral blood mononuclear cells, taken 180 days after allogeneic stem cell transplant. These receptors were obtained from a male patient aged 35 to 55 who had an allogeneic stem cell transplant from an unrelated donor, so the T cells may come from the graft donor. Some clones in this sample may be carry-over from other donors' samples.

V is TRBV4-2 and J is TRBJ1-1; 10 nucleotides match TRBD1. CDR1 and CDR2 (germline): LGHNA, YNFKEQ. V shed 4 bases and J 6 bases; nucleotides not matched to a gene: 14. The CDR3 totals 17 residues. The CDR3 DNA reads TGTGCCAGCAGCCCCGGACAGGGGGTCCTTTTGGGGGCTGAAGCTTTCTTT. Protein sequence: CASSPGQGVLLGAEAFF.

This clone was detected only a few times. CDR3: CASTSGRGIGGYTF. CDR3 in DNA: TGTGCCAGCACCTCCGGTCGGGGCATAGGTGGCTACACCTTC. This sequence joins TRBV6-5 and TRBJ1-2; D perhaps matches TRBD1 (5 bases). Between the trimmed V and J ends, which lost 7 bases and 7 bases, there was a span of 19 bases. The CDR3 spans 14 residues. CDR1 MNHEY and CDR2 SVGAGI come from the germline V gene.

This clone has only a few counts. The chain combines TRBV6-5 with TRBJ2-7, with 8 bases fitting TRBD1. Trimming removed 0 bases from V and 4 bases from J; junction bases left unmatched: 5. This CDR3 region has 15 residues. Per the germline V gene, CDR1 is MNHEY and CDR2 is SVGAGI. The CDR3 nucleotides read TGTGCCAGCAGTTACTCGGGCAGGGGGCTTTACGAGCAGTACTTC. It translates to CASSYSGRGLYEQYF.

This rearrangement joins TRBV29-1 to TRBJ1-5; D not resolved. The CDR3 runs 13 residues. Trimming cost V 2 bases and J 3 bases, with 8 bases left between them. In germline, CDR1 is SQVTM, CDR2 ANQGSEA. The CDR3 DNA reads as TGCAGCGTTGAACATAACCCCAATCAGCCCCAGCATTTT. Protein: CSVEHNPNQPQHF.

Only one count was recorded for this clone. V is TRBV25-1 and J is TRBJ1-2; unclear D gene. CDR3 length: 15 amino acids. CDR1 and CDR2 from the germline V gene are MGHDK and SYGVNS. V was trimmed by 5 bases and J by 2 bases, leaving 15 bases between them. CDR3 loop: CASSLRAAGNYGYTF. CDR3 coding DNA: TGTGCCAGCAGTTTGAGGGCAGCGGGGAACTATGGCTACACCTTC.

This chain connects TRBV7-2 to TRBJ1-2; TRBD1 is a possible D gene (6 bases). The CDR3 contains 14 residues. Germline values: CDR1 SGHTA, CDR2 FQGNSA. V was cut by 1 base and J by 4 bases, with 10 bases left in between. The CDR3: CASSLEYRAYGYTF. Written as DNA, the CDR3 is TGTGCCAGCAGCTTAGAGTACAGGGCCTATGGCTACACCTTC.

V is TRBV11-2 and J is TRBJ1-1; TRBD1 might be the D (5 bases). The CDR3 sequence is 15 residues long. Germline V CDR1 and CDR2: SGHAT, FQNNGV. V gave up 1 base and J gave up 0 bases, with 9 bases separating them. DNA of the CDR3: TGTGCCAGCAGCTTAGCGCCGGGGCTGAACACTGAAGCTTTCTTT. It codes for CASSLAPGLNTEAFF.

This clone was recorded a few times. The J gene is TRBJ1-1, the V gene TRBV7-2; D possibly corresponds to TRBD1 (5 bases). V was clipped by 1 base and J by 4 bases, with 19 bases between them. CDR1 SGHTA and CDR2 FQGNSA come from the germline V gene. This CDR3 contains 17 residues. The CDR3 protein is CASSLVFGGDVTTEAFF. The CDR3 DNA is TGTGCCAGCAGCTTAGTATTTGGAGGGGACGTCACCACTGAAGCTTTCTTT. Full variable domain (remainder filled in from reference TRBV7-2 and TRBJ1-1): GAGVSQSPSNKVTEKGKDVELRCDPISGHTALYWYRQSLGQGLEFLIYFQGNSAPDKSGLPSDRFSAERTGGSVSTLTIQRTQQEDSAVYLCASSLVFGGDVTTEAFFGQGTRLTVV.

The chain carries TRBV30 and TRBJ2-7, with D possibly TRBD2 on 6 matching bases. CDR1 and CDR2 (germline): GTSNPN, SVGIG (reference sequence). Trimming pared 1 base from V and 3 bases from J, leaving 16 bases between. The CDR3 is 15 residues long. In nucleotides, the CDR3 is TGTGCCTGGAGTGGTGGGGACTCGTCGCTCTACGAGCAGTACTTC. This encodes CAWSGGDSSLYEQYF.

This clone was counted a few times. The chain recombines TRBV9 with TRBJ1-2; D call uncertain. Germline CDR1 SGDLS, CDR2 YYNGEE. CDR3 length: 11 amino acids. V lost 3 bases to trimming and J lost 3 bases, with 3 bases between them. CDR3 sequence (DNA): TGTGCCAGCAGCGCTGACTATGGCTACACCTTC. It encodes CASSADYGYTF.

A few counts support this clone. The chain couples TRBV5-4 to TRBJ2-7; 12 bases are a match to TRBD2. V was pared by 4 bases and J by 5 bases, with 10 bases of the junction left unmatched. The CDR3 totals 16 residues. Germline-derived CDR1 and CDR2 are SGHNT and YYREEE (reference sequence). CDR3 residues: CASSTGLAGISHEQYF. In nucleotides, the CDR3 is TGTGCCAGCAGCACAGGACTAGCGGGGATCAGCCACGAGCAGTACTTC.

The rearrangement uses TRBV9 and TRBJ1-6; D is unclear. With 4 bases removed from V and 8 bases from J, the gap between germline ends came to 10 bases. CDR1 and CDR2 from the germline V gene are SGDLS and YYNGEE. The CDR3 is 13 residues long. CDR3: CASSLRVDSPLHF. DNA of the CDR3: TGTGCCAGCAGCTTACGGGTCGATTCACCCCTCCACTTT.

This clone was picked up a small number of times. The V gene is TRBV30, the J gene TRBJ2-1; tentatively, D is TRBD1 (5 bases). The V gene's germline CDR1 is GTSNPN and CDR2 SVGIG (reference sequence). V dropped 0 bases and J dropped 10 bases, with 7 bases sitting between them. CDR3 length: 11 amino acids. In DNA form, the CDR3 reads TGTGCCTGGAGTGTAGGGGCCGAGCAGTTCTTC. It codes for CAWSVGAEQFF.

This chain uses TRBV5-1 with TRBJ2-7; D is unresolved. Germline loops: CDR1 SGHRS, CDR2 YFSETQ. The CDR3 totals 13 residues. Trimming pared 2 bases from V and 3 bases from J, leaving 9 bases between. The CDR3 DNA sequence: TGCGCCAGCAGCTTACAAAGACACTACGAGCAGTACTTC. Its translation is CASSLQRHYEQYF. The full variable domain, with the rest looked up from reference TRBV5-1 and TRBJ2-7, is KAGVTQTPRYLIKTRGQQVTLSCSPISGHRSVSWYQQTPGQGLQFLFEYFSETQRNKGNFPGRFSGRQFSNSRSEMNVSTLELGDSALYLCASSLQRHYEQYFGPGTRLTVT.

Only a few counts were recorded for this clone. The V call is TRBV28, the J call TRBJ1-2, with 7 bases that match TRBD1. V gave up 8 bases and J gave up 5 bases; unmatched junction bases: 8. The germline V gene encodes CDR1 MDHEN and CDR2 SYDVKM. The CDR3 totals 13 residues. This chain's CDR3 is CASVDRATYGYTF. In nucleotides, the CDR3 is TGTGCCAGCGTCGACAGGGCAACATATGGCTACACCTTC.

This clone was found a few times. This chain links TRBV6-6 with TRBJ2-6; 9 bases agree with TRBD1. Germline V CDR1 and CDR2: MNHNY, SVGAGI (reference sequence). V shed 10 bases, J shed 0 bases, and the junction held 7 bases outside the gene matches. The CDR3 runs 16 residues. CDR3 sequence: CATTGQGFSGANVLTF. DNA of the CDR3: TGTGCCACCACGGGACAGGGATTCTCTGGGGCCAACGTCCTGACTTTC.

The gene calls are TRBV9 and TRBJ2-5; 11 positions agree with TRBD1. With 0 bases clipped from V and 5 bases from J, the junction kept 6 bases outside the gene matches. The CDR3 contains 16 residues. Germline loops: CDR1 SGDLS, CDR2 YYNGEE. This CDR3 is CASSVVGQGAGETQYF. As DNA, the CDR3 is TGTGCCAGCAGCGTAGTAGGACAGGGGGCCGGGGAGACCCAGTACTTC.

This chain uses TRBV4-1 with TRBJ2-7; tentative D call: TRBD1 (5 bases). Trimming left V 4 bases short and J 2 bases short, with 15 bases between. The CDR3 consists of 15 residues. Looked up from germline, CDR1 is MGHRA and CDR2 is YSYEKL. CDR3 in amino acids: CASSRAVGQAYEQYF. The CDR3 DNA reads as TGCGCCAGCAGCCGGGCGGTGGGGCAGGCCTACGAGCAGTACTTC.

The chain couples TRBV29-1 to TRBJ1-1; D is uncertain. The ends were cut back, 0 bases at V and 5 bases at J, with 7 bases in the middle. The CDR3 runs to 12 residues. From germline, CDR1 is SQVTM and CDR2 ANQGSEA. DNA of the CDR3: TGCAGCGTTGAAGATTTGGGGACTGAAGCTTTCTTT. Translating it yields CSVEDLGTEAFF.

Points on this clone: Relative to the germline gene, one junction end is altered; a read error may explain this. The chain combines TRBV4-3 with TRBJ1-1; no definite D call. CDR3 length: 13 residues. The germline V gene encodes CDR1 LGHNA and CDR2 YSLEER. CDR3 amino acids: CASSQDGFTEASF. DNA of the CDR3: TGCGCCAGCAGCCAAGATGGATTCACTGAAGCTTCCTTT.

This clone was seen only a few times. The V call is TRBV5-6, the J call TRBJ1-5, with 8 bases lining up with TRBD1. V lost 3 bases, J lost 3 bases, and 8 bases stayed unmatched. Germline V lookup: CDR1 SGHDT, CDR2 YYEEEE. CDR3 length equals 16 residues. In DNA, the CDR3 is TGTGCCAGCAGCTCCTCCGGGACAGGTTACAATCAGCCCCAGCATTTT. Translating gives CASSSSGTGYNQPQHF.